This TCR beta chain was identified during a study of early T cells in non-severe SARS-CoV-2 infection (dated by TCRdb to the early 2020s). Regarding the complete study: Because TCR sequencing was done on bulk RNA from unsorted whole blood, the alpha and beta chains could not be paired. Overall results and qualifications from the work: Matching against VDJdb was skewed toward anti-spike CD8 responses, likely underestimated virus-specific expansions, and missed private and CD4 specificities.

The cysteine opens and the phenylalanine closes a CDR3 of 13 amino acids. Only CDR3 DNA remains: 39 bases, in frame from the first base. Reading the germline V gene (reference sequence) gives CDR1 SEHNR and CDR2 FQNEAQ. V and J lose 5 bases and 7 bases, and a span of 11 bases separates them. This clonotype came up a few times. Its recognized antigen is unknown. There are no base qualities to consult, and no much larger clone falls within one base. The library was prepared using 5' RACE. The listed sequencing device is NextSeq 500. To correct for sequencing error and PCR bias, the TCR library protocol tagged individual cDNA molecules with unique molecular identifiers. Both TCR alpha and beta chains were sequenced, and tight co-correlation was observed between alpha and beta sequence abundances in each sample. Turning to the authors' computational methods: Decombinator V4 was used to annotate the V gene, J gene and CDR3 of the TCR sequences. TCRs were defined as expanded if a significant change between any two time points was detected under a Poisson model with p below 0.0001. TCR abundances were normalised to the total number of TCRs sequenced per sample and were expressed as counts per million. MAIT TCRs were defined by TRAV1-2 paired with TRAJ12, TRAJ20 or TRAJ33, and iNKT TCRs by TRAV10 paired with TRAJ18. VDJdb, accessed on 1 November 2021, was searched for TCRs annotated for CMV, EBV and SARS-CoV-2, and TCRs annotated for more than one antigen were excluded. TCRdb trimmed the raw reads at Q25, called clones with MiXCR and kept productive beta chains. Here each entry gathers all rows of one CDR3 protein and keeps the most common genes and DNA. TCRdb, not the authors, supplied the V and J calls. For this sample the table gives 77,000 or so distinct CDR3 sequences, of which approximately 14% were detected only once. The ten top clones hold 3.5% to 5% of the sample.

This was a case-control study nested in a cohort of healthcare workers in London, UK, who had nasopharyngeal swab PCR tests and blood samples taken every week. Between 23 and 31 March 2020, the week of the UK lockdown, healthcare workers were enrolled and then followed up weekly for as long as 16 weeks. Sample: whole blood, taken at baseline. Recombination joined TRBV7-9 with TRBJ2-2; no D gene is confidently identified. This receptor was taken from an adult who was a healthcare worker with PCR-confirmed SARS-CoV-2 infection or an uninfected control (not recorded which). The nucleotide sequence is TGTGCCAGCAGCCCCCGGGCCGGCGGGGAGCTGTTTTTT. The resulting protein is CASSPRAGGELFF.